A single sample is the source of the 5 T cell receptor beta chains below, sequenced in a study of Graves' ophthalmopathy and Graves' hyperthyroidism. Amplification of TCR beta CDR3 regions used RNA transcripts. RT-PCR was first run with HTBI primers, then multiplex PCR in a second round. TCRdb reanalysed the multiplex PCR reads using MiXCR and keeps one entry per CDR3 protein. This repertoire shows 150,000 or so distinct CDR3 sequences, approximately 40% found once; its top ten account for over 7%. The source material was peripheral blood. The receptors originated from a man under 40 with Graves' ophthalmopathy.

This clonotype appeared many times. V usage is TRBV25-1 and J usage is TRBJ2-5; D is unclear. The germline gives CDR1 MGHDK, CDR2 SYGVNS. The CDR3 has 12 residues. V was trimmed by 4 bases and J by 3 bases, leaving 6 bases between them. The DNA of the CDR3 is TGTGCCAGCAGTGTTGTAGAAGAGACCCAGTACTTC. Translation gives CASSVVEETQYF.

This clonotype was found many times. The V gene is TRBV4-2, the J gene TRBJ1-6; no firm D call. Trimming stripped 5 bases from V and 0 bases from J, with 14 bases between. Germline assignment: CDR1 LGHNA and CDR2 YNFKEQ. CDR3 length: 17 amino acids. The CDR3 nucleotides are TGTGCCAGCAGCTCCACAGCAACGAGCTCCTATAATTCACCCCTCCACTTT. Protein sequence: CASSSTATSSYNSPLHF.

The sample holds many counts of this clonotype. This chain connects TRBV28 to TRBJ2-7; the D is unclear. Deletions cut 4 bases from V and 0 bases from J, with 10 bases between. CDR1 and CDR2 from the germline V gene are MDHEN and SYDVKM. The CDR3 is 14 residues long. The CDR3 DNA sequence: TGTGCCAGCAGTTCCAGCGCCCCCTCCTACGAGCAGTACTTC. Encoded protein: CASSSSAPSYEQYF.

CDR3 coding DNA: TGTGCCAGCAGTTCCCCCTTAAACCAAGAGACCCAGTACTTC. It encodes CASSSPLNQETQYF. The chain combines TRBV12-3 or TRBV12-4 with TRBJ2-5, with D unresolved. The CDR3 is 14 residues long. V lost 4 bases and J 0 bases, leaving 9 bases between the germline ends.

Many counts were recorded for this clonotype. The chain joins TRBV24-1 to TRBJ2-5; a weak D match, TRBD2 (6 bases). The V end was cut by 3 bases, the J end by 1 base, with 8 bases between. CDR1 KGHDR and CDR2 SFDVKD come from the germline V gene. The CDR3 totals 14 residues. Here the CDR3 DNA reads TGTGCCACCAGTGATCCCGGGAGCCAAGAGACCCAGTACTTC. Its translation is CATSDPGSQETQYF.